This T cell receptor beta chain came from a study of shared clonotypes between healthy human individuals. The V and J ends lost 4 bases and 2 bases respectively, with 6 bases between them. The length of the CDR3 is 14 residues. CDR1 is MRHNA and CDR2 is SNTAGT in the germline V gene. It was tens of millions of PBMCs that unsorted samples used for genomic DNA. For each subset, genomic DNA was distributed in equal portions over several immunoSEQ plates. Unsorted PBMC DNA underwent sequencing on ten immunoSEQ deep assay plates. Sequencing was performed with immunoSEQ multiplex PCR; in TCRdb, only in-frame clones are kept and a portion is missing. The top ten hold roughly 16% of the sample, which has roughly 95,000 clones, around half seen once.

The sequence derives from a woman aged 40 to 50 in good health. Some clones in this sample may be carry-over from other donors' samples. The chain employs TRBV6-4 and TRBJ2-6, with D unclear. The sample consisted of PBMCs. The CDR3 DNA sequence: TGTGCCAGCAGTGCGGGCACTGGGGCCAACGTCCTGACTTTC. This translates into CASSAGTGANVLTF.